This is a list of T cell receptor beta chains from one sample in a study of beta chain bispecific antibodies for T cell cancers. Their antigens are not known. TCRdb ran MiXCR on the 5' RACE reads and lists one entry per CDR3 protein. The data contain tens of thousands of distinct CDR3 sequences, approximately 2.2% of them singletons. The starting material was healthy donor T cells cultured with leukemia cells, obtained from a culture containing a bispecific antibody targeting TCR Vbeta12. The receptor source for this set is a human donor in good health. Some clones in this sample may be carry-over from other donors' samples. Each CDR3 is given with its conserved first and last residue. A D gene is named only where the DNA matches it firmly. Some rows have no size entry. The others give once, few or many, or a class for an expanded clone.

J gene,clone size,D gene,V gene,CDR3 protein,CDR3 DNA
TRBJ2-2,many,-,TRBV4-2,CASSLIHSTITGELFF,TGTGCCAGCAGCCTCATACATTCGACTATCACCGGGGAGCTGTTTTTT
TRBJ2-6,many,-,TRBV5-1,CASSRNLRTLSGANVLTF,TGCGCCAGCAGCCGGAACTTAAGGACTTTATCTGGGGCCAACGTCCTGACTTTC
TRBJ2-7,many,-,TRBV7-9,CASSGWDGPYEQYF,TGTGCCAGCAGCGGGTGGGACGGCCCCTACGAGCAGTACTTC
TRBJ1-6,many,-,TRBV27,CASSLGVLSPLHF,TGTGCCAGCAGTTTAGGGGTTCTTTCACCCCTCCACTTT
TRBJ1-1,-,-,TRBV27,CASSYYQGEAFF,TGTGCCAGCAGTTATTATCAGGGAGAAGCTTTCTTT
TRBJ1-4,many,TRBD1,TRBV7-7,CASSFGTVATNEKLFF,TGTGCTAGCAGCTTCGGGACAGTTGCAACTAATGAAAAACTGTTTTTT
TRBJ1-1,many,-,TRBV2,CASSARTQNTEAFF,TGTGCCAGCAGTGCTCGGACACAGAACACTGAAGCTTTCTTT
TRBJ2-3,-,-,TRBV28,CASSLERQTNTDTQYF,TGTGCCAGCAGTTTAGAACGACAGACCAACACAGATACGCAGTATTTT
TRBJ2-5,many,-,TRBV5-1,CASSSGLQETQYF,TGCGCCAGCAGTTCGGGGTTACAAGAGACCCAGTACTTC
TRBJ2-3,many,-,TRBV7-3,CASSSMILETENDTQYF,TGTGCCAGCAGCTCGATGATTCTCGAGACTGAAAATGATACGCAGTATTTT
TRBJ2-1,-,TRBD2,TRBV19,CASSISGGDNEQFF,TGTGCCAGTAGTATAAGCGGGGGCGACAATGAGCAGTTCTTC
TRBJ2-3,many,TRBD2,TRBV5-6,CASSLSKRGGLDTQYF,TGTGCCAGCAGCTTGAGTAAGCGGGGGGGCTTAGATACGCAGTATTTT
TRBJ2-5,many,-,TRBV9,CASSVATGNWLQETQYF,TGTGCCAGCAGCGTAGCTACGGGTAACTGGTTACAAGAGACCCAGTACTTC
TRBJ1-2,-,TRBD1,TRBV19,CACSIPGGRYGYTF,TGTGCCTGTAGTATCCCAGGGGGAAGATATGGCTACACCTTC
TRBJ2-1,many,TRBD2,TRBV27,CASSPPSGGVYNEQFF,TGTGCCAGCAGCCCTCCCAGCGGGGGGGTTTACAATGAGCAGTTCTTC
TRBJ2-5,medium-sized,-,TRBV15,CATRAREQETQYF,TGTGCCACCAGGGCCAGGGAACAAGAGACCCAGTACTTC
TRBJ2-5,many,-,TRBV2,CASMMSQLRQETQYF,TGTGCCAGCATGATGTCGCAGCTAAGACAAGAGACCCAGTACTTC
TRBJ2-5,many,-,TRBV20-1,CSAPKSPYQETQYF,TGCAGTGCCCCGAAAAGCCCATACCAAGAGACCCAGTACTTC
TRBJ2-5,few,-,TRBV19,CASSSTGWETQYF,TGTGCCAGTAGTTCGACCGGGTGGGAGACCCAGTACTTC
TRBJ2-5,many,-,TRBV2,CASSDSVYQETQYF,TGTGCCAGCAGTGACTCAGTGTACCAAGAGACCCAGTACTTC
TRBJ1-4,many,-,TRBV6-5,CASSYRRNEKLFF,TGTGCCAGCAGTTACCGCCGAAATGAAAAACTGTTTTTT
TRBJ2-4,many,-,TRBV12-3/TRBV12-4,CASRGIAKNIQYF,TGTGCCAGCAGGGGAATAGCCAAAAACATTCAGTACTTC
TRBJ2-7,medium-sized,-,TRBV7-9,CASSLEFSQRPYEQYF,TGTGCCAGCAGCTTAGAATTTTCTCAGCGACCCTACGAGCAGTACTTC
TRBJ2-7,many,TRBD1,TRBV7-9,CASSTGTGGTRAYEQYF,TGTGCCAGCAGCACCGGGACAGGGGGCACTCGAGCCTACGAGCAGTACTTC
TRBJ2-5,-,-,TRBV5-4,CASSQTTGPPWETQYF,TGTGCCAGCAGCCAGACCACCGGGCCTCCGTGGGAGACCCAGTACTTC
TRBJ2-2,many,TRBD2,TRBV3-1,CASSPLTSGPNTGELFF,TGTGCCAGCAGCCCCCTGACTAGCGGGCCGAACACCGGGGAGCTGTTTTTT
TRBJ1-2,many,-,TRBV6-5,CASSPLGDRFSNYGYTF,TGTGCCAGCAGCCCCCTCGGAGACCGGTTCTCTAACTATGGCTACACCTTC
TRBJ2-2,many,-,TRBV7-3,CASSFLGGTGELFF,TGTGCCAGCAGCTTTCTGGGAGGCACCGGGGAGCTGTTTTTT
TRBJ2-3,many,-,TRBV5-3,CARSQDTDGTDTQYF,TGTGCCAGAAGCCAGGACACCGATGGGACAGATACGCAGTATTTT
TRBJ2-3,many,-,TRBV7-9,CASSFGADTQYF,TGTGCCAGCAGCTTCGGGGCAGATACGCAGTATTTT
TRBJ1-5,many,-,TRBV27,CASSSAGNQPQHF,TGTGCCAGCAGTTCTGCGGGAAATCAGCCCCAGCATTTT
TRBJ1-2,many,-,TRBV20-1,CSAGLGGYGYTF,TGCAGTGCTGGTTTGGGCGGCTATGGCTACACCTTC
TRBJ2-3,many,-,TRBV19,CASSMAWGYTDTQYF,TGTGCCAGTAGTATGGCATGGGGGTATACAGATACGCAGTATTTT
TRBJ1-1,many,-,TRBV7-8,CASSFRGRHTEAFF,TGTGCCAGCAGCTTTCGGGGGCGACACACTGAAGCTTTCTTT
TRBJ2-1,many,-,TRBV7-9,CASSLVSGNYNEQFF,TGTGCCAGCAGCTTAGTGTCGGGGAACTACAATGAGCAGTTCTTC
TRBJ2-7,many,TRBD1,TRBV12-3/TRBV12-4,CASSSGTDYEQYF,TGTGCCAGCAGTTCCGGGACAGACTACGAGCAGTACTTC
TRBJ2-5,many,-,TRBV6-5,CASSFTGGGETQYF,TGTGCCAGCAGTTTTACAGGTGGTGGAGAGACCCAGTACTTC
TRBJ1-3,many,-,TRBV6-2/TRBV6-3,CASSSDARTSGNTIYF,TGTGCCAGCAGTTCTGATGCCAGGACGTCTGGAAACACCATATATTTT
TRBJ2-1,many,-,TRBV3-1,CASSNTGTYNEQFF,TGTGCCAGCAGCAACACAGGGACCTACAATGAGCAGTTCTTC
TRBJ2-3,many,-,TRBV14,CASSQGVTDTQYF,TGTGCCAGCAGCCAAGGGGTAACAGATACGCAGTATTTT
TRBJ1-2,many,-,TRBV2,CASKANYGYTF,TGTGCCAGCAAGGCTAACTATGGCTACACCTTC
TRBJ2-5,many,-,TRBV5-6,CASSLGKPGLETQYF,TGTGCCAGCAGTTTGGGGAAACCAGGGCTGGAGACCCAGTACTTC
TRBJ2-5,few,-,TRBV5-6,CASSLGKPGLEIQYF,TGTGCCAGCAGTTTGGGGAAACCAGGGCTGGAGATCCAGTACTTC
TRBJ2-5,many,-,TRBV7-6,CASSLLMRQETQYF,TGTGCCAGCAGCTTATTGATGCGGCAAGAGACCCAGTACTTC
TRBJ2-7,many,-,TRBV18,CASSETYEQYF,TGTGCCAGCTCCGAGACCTACGAGCAGTACTTC
TRBJ2-5,many,-,TRBV21-1,CASRGEVGQPQETQYF,TGTGCCAGCAGGGGGGAAGTAGGACAGCCCCAAGAGACCCAGTACTTC
TRBJ2-5,many,-,TRBV2,CASSEWIGEETQYF,TGTGCCAGCAGTGAATGGATTGGGGAAGAGACCCAGTACTTC
TRBJ2-1,many,TRBD2,TRBV20-1,CSATDPTSGTVLYNEQFF,TGCAGTGCTACCGATCCTACTAGCGGGACCGTTCTGTACAATGAGCAGTTCTTC
TRBJ1-1,medium-sized,-,TRBV3-1,CASSQNFGSEAFF,TGTGCCAGCAGCCAAAACTTCGGATCTGAAGCTTTCTTT
TRBJ1-1,many,-,TRBV11-2,CASQGWGTEAFF,TGTGCCAGCCAGGGTTGGGGCACTGAAGCTTTCTTT
TRBJ2-3,many,TRBD1,TRBV30,CAWSLLQGASTDTQYF,TGTGCCTGGAGTCTCCTACAGGGGGCGAGCACAGATACGCAGTATTTT
TRBJ1-4,many,-,TRBV9,CASSATAIATNEKLFF,TGTGCCAGCAGCGCGACAGCGATTGCAACTAATGAAAAACTGTTTTTT
TRBJ2-7,-,TRBD1,TRBV7-9,CASNLAGTAYEQYF,TGTGCCAGCAATCTGGCTGGGACAGCCTACGAGCAGTACTTC
TRBJ2-6,many,-,TRBV6-1,CASSVVGGRSGANVLTF,TGTGCCAGCAGTGTCGTGGGCGGTCGCTCTGGGGCCAACGTCCTGACTTTC
TRBJ2-7,many,-,TRBV10-3,CAISPGQGSEQYF,TGTGCCATCAGTCCTGGTCAGGGGAGTGAGCAGTACTTC